Following are 8 T cell receptor beta chains from one sample sequenced in a study of T cells after yellow fever vaccination. TCRdb fed the 5' RACE reads into MiXCR, producing one record per CDR3 protein. The sample lists 310,000 or so distinct CDR3 sequences, around 7.3% occurring once. Source: PBMCs, taken about 41 days after the first yellow fever vaccination. All receptors come from a man aged 18-30 years who received the YFV17D yellow fever vaccine.

This clonotype was seen a few times. V gene TRBV9 combines with J gene TRBJ2-3, with D possibly TRBD2 on 6 matching bases. CDR1 is SGDLS, CDR2 YYNGEE, per germline. The CDR3 is 15 residues long. Trimming left V 6 bases short and J 3 bases short, with 17 bases between. The CDR3, as DNA: TGTGCCAGCAACCCGGCGGGGTACGAGACAGATACGCAGTATTTT. It encodes CASNPAGYETDTQYF.

A word on this clonotype: A much larger clone sits a single nucleotide away, making a read error possible. No conserved phenylalanine or tryptophan ends this CDR3, so it is likely a read error. The chain is built from TRBV29-1 and TRBJ2-5; TRBD2 matches 12 bases. The CDR3 loop spans 16 amino acids. Unmatched junction bases numbered 8, after V lost 2 bases and J lost 4 bases. From germline, CDR1 is SQVTM and CDR2 ANQGSEA. The CDR3 sequence: CSVEYGLAGTGETQYS. The DNA for the CDR3 is TGCAGCGTTGAATATGGACTAGCGGGGACGGGAGAGACCCAGTACTCC.

The chain carries TRBV27 and TRBJ1-1; D is perhaps TRBD1 (6 bases). The CDR3 covers 13 residues. V lost 7 bases, J lost 7 bases, and 16 bases lay in between. The V gene's germline CDR1 is MNHEY and CDR2 SMNVEV (reference sequence). The CDR3 sequence is CASTPGGLGEAFF. CDR3 bases: TGTGCCAGCACCCCGGGGGGCCTAGGTGAAGCTTTCTTT.

The V and J genes are TRBV7-2 and TRBJ1-5; TRBD1 is a possible D gene (5 bases). V was cut by 4 bases and J by 6 bases, with 10 bases left in between. From germline, CDR1 is SGHTA and CDR2 FQGNSA. The CDR3 covers 13 residues. CDR3 protein: CASSSGYSQPQHF. The CDR3 region has the DNA TGTGCCAGCAGCTCAGGGTATAGTCAGCCCCAGCATTTT.

This clonotype was counted only a few times. The chain links TRBV6-5 to TRBJ2-7, with 7 bases matching TRBD1. The germline V gene encodes CDR1 MNHEY and CDR2 SVGAGI. This CDR3 has 14 residues. V shed 4 bases and J 0 bases; nucleotides not matched to a gene: 3. The DNA of the CDR3 is TGTGCCAGCAGTTTGACAGGGCTCTCCTACGAGCAGTACTTC. Translation gives CASSLTGLSYEQYF.

A few counts support this clonotype. The V gene is TRBV5-1, the J gene TRBJ2-1, with TRBD1 matching 7 bases. J was trimmed by 4 bases and V by 1 base; bases with no gene match: 5. Germline CDR1 and CDR2: SGHRS and YFSETQ. This CDR3 has 15 residues. This CDR3 is CASSLYGDRYNEQFF. The CDR3 DNA reads TGCGCCAGCAGCTTGTACGGGGACAGATACAATGAGCAGTTCTTC. The entire variable domain, with the rest obtained from reference TRBV5-1 and TRBJ2-1, is as follows: KAGVTQTPRYLIKTRGQQVTLSCSPISGHRSVSWYQQTPGQGLQFLFEYFSETQRNKGNFPGRFSGRQFSNSRSEMNVSTLELGDSALYLCASSLYGDRYNEQFFGPGTRLTVL.

The CDR3: CASSVSRDTEAFF. The CDR3 DNA follows: TGTGCCAGCAGCGTAAGCAGGGACACTGAAGCTTTCTTT. The chain has TRBV9 and TRBJ1-1; D might be TRBD1 (5 bases). V was shortened by 1 base and J by 3 bases, with 7 bases between the two germline ends. The CDR3 is 13 residues long. Germline CDR1 SGDLS, CDR2 YYNGEE.

This clonotype was found a few times. The chain links TRBV5-1 to TRBJ2-1; D possibly corresponds to TRBD2 (6 bases). Germline CDR1 and CDR2: SGHRS and YFSETQ. V dropped 0 bases and J dropped 5 bases, with 12 bases sitting between them. The CDR3 runs 15 residues. CDR3 sequence (DNA): TGCGCCAGCAGCTTGGCCTCCCGACTAGACAATGAGCAGTTCTTC. This gives the protein CASSLASRLDNEQFF.